The present entry profiles one T cell receptor beta chain with its context. Its cognate antigen is unknown. The data originate from a study of cytomegalovirus exposure and HLA in healthy donors. Findings and limits, study-wide: In a later analysis, most CMV-associated TCR beta chains appeared HLA-restricted.

PCR was performed using 60 Vbeta and 13 Jbeta primers. TCRdb keeps only in-frame clones here, not all; method: immunoSEQ multiplex PCR. The sample lists fewer than 200,000 clones; 70% to 90% were seen once. What was sequenced was PBMCs. The receptor was derived from a woman younger than 30 in good health and CMV-seronegative.

CDR3 protein: CASSPGQGQGYF. The DNA for the CDR3 is TGTGCCAGCTCACCAGGACAGGGCCAAGGGTACTTC. This sequence joins TRBV18 and TRBJ2-7; 8 bases match TRBD1. The CDR3 extends over 12 amino acids. Germline trimming cut 2 bases from V and 12 bases from J; bases unmatched to any gene: 6. Germline CDR1 is KGHSH and CDR2 is LQKENI.